The entry below describes one TCR beta chain. Its antigen remains unidentified. No clone much larger than this one lies a single base away; base qualities are absent. Per the germline V gene, KGHSH is the CDR1 and LQKENI is the CDR2. Inclusive of the bounding cysteine and phenylalanine, the CDR3 is 14 residues long. The kept DNA is CDR3 alone, 42 bases in frame from the first base. The V end loses 2 bases and the J end loses 4 bases, and a stretch of 12 bases separates them. The cohort comprised several hundred healthy bone marrow donors. Cohort members were all nominally healthy when sampled, although unrecorded immune exposures were likely present. The donor tested CMV seronegative and was one of the 352 seronegative cohort members. A peripheral blood sample was provided by each donor, and peripheral blood mononuclear cells were used for TCR beta sequencing. The Qiagen DNeasy Blood Extraction Kit was used to extract genomic DNA from the blood cell samples.

This sample is drawn from a study of cytomegalovirus exposure and HLA in healthy donors (dated by TCRdb to about 2017). Broadly, across the study: In an earlier analysis of 550 to 750 of the donors, roughly 300 Gb of sequence data and 95 million to 130 million unique TCR beta sequences from about 190 million T cells were reported. Across roughly 420 genotyped donors of the cohort, an average of approximately 200,000 unique TCR beta nucleotide sequences per donor were sequenced, and approximately 19% of those sequences were non-productive. The study combined high-throughput TCR immunosequencing, statistical association of individual TCRs with disease status, and machine learning to predict cytomegalovirus infection status. Besides the first cohort of 666 subjects, a separate validation cohort made up of roughly 120 different subjects was used. In an earlier analysis of 550 to 700 of the donors, high-throughput TCR beta sequencing was used to judge whether each TCR beta V gene segment behaved as functional or pseudogenic. Typing coverage varied by locus: roughly 620-640 donors for A, B, C, DRB1 and DQB1; roughly 500 for DQA1; about 570 for DPA1; 450 to 480 for DPB1. Every repertoire in the discovery cohort had been generated on one and the same sequencing platform. Rather than drawing on any new phenotypic data, the later analysis identified candidate immune exposures from TCR beta sequences and the way those sequences occurred across donors. Four to six DR-DQ haplotypes were handled as single units for association and clustering, since linkage in the cohort was strong. In a later genetic analysis, genome-wide SNP genotypes for about three fifths of the roughly 670 donors were used, and that subset was treated as a discovery cohort. About 280 gigabases of sequencing data and 91 million or so unique TCR sequences made up an early release that covered approximately 620 HLA-typed donors. Donor age, sex, ethnicity and CMV serostatus were collected together with the repertoire data. HLA typing included class I and class II loci at four-digit resolution. The genetic ancestry cluster associated with self-reported Caucasian donors included 70% to 85% of the 300 to 400 genotyped donors. The T cell repertoires of some 700 subjects were profiled by immunosequencing and related to cytomegalovirus serostatus. The study aimed to test whether signatures of past pathogen exposure could be identified by cataloging public T cell receptors. A later analysis re-examined previously published TCR beta repertoires from over 500 donors and added high-resolution HLA genotyping to investigate patterns of TCR occurrence. Beyond this particular receptor, the publication reports: The classifier was reported to diagnose cytomegalovirus status with high specificity and sensitivity in both the original cohort and the validation cohort. In vitro tests confirmed that a few of the cytomegalovirus-associated TCR beta chains recognize cytomegalovirus antigens. When HLA alleles, especially DR and DQ, strongly co-occurred, attributing TCR associations to individual alleles was difficult. A further reported finding was that TCR beta sequences accurately predicted the HLA-A and HLA-B alleles for most subjects in the first cohort. Most TCR sequences were seen in very few donors, while some public TCRs were found in many individuals. The authors suggested that the approach could potentially be extended to other disease states and immunological phenotypes. Because counts were too low, approximately 18 rarely observed V segments, including chromosome 9 orphons, were excluded from the earlier analysis of around 590 of the donors. A group of highly shared sequence variants was considered likely to be a technical artifact of the sequencing pipeline. Immune exposure information for the cohort was limited to CMV serostatus. In a later analysis, 16,951 TCR beta sequences were associated with specific HLA alleles at a false discovery rate of 0.05. In a later analysis, HLA-associated TCR beta chains were found to be more clonally expanded and to have lower generation probabilities than equally common non-associated chains. A later genetic analysis reported fewer N-insertions in productive TCRs among donors in an Asian-associated ancestry cluster than the roughly 620-donor mean. Most CMV-associated TCR beta chains appeared to be HLA-restricted in a later analysis, and the HLA associations seemed to be driven largely by CMV exposure. Because some donors lacked HLA typing at each locus, the association tests relied only on the typed subset. In an earlier analysis of around 500 of the donors, most TCR beta V segments appeared in productive rearrangements about 87% or about 30% of the time, broadly matching IMGT annotations. The study listed 150 to 200 TCR beta chains as associated with cytomegalovirus. Linkage disequilibrium might explain the correlated functional status among segregating V segments, but an unknown experimental factor could not be ruled out. Only TCR beta chains were sequenced in this cohort, and the absence of alpha or paired-chain data limited detectable features. Presence/absence analyses assumed roughly uniform sequencing depth across donors, an assumption that may not hold. In a later analysis, TCR association rates were found to vary across HLA loci, with the most associated TCRs seen for DRB1 alleles and the fewest for HLA-C alleles. A later genetic analysis associated a missense DCLRE1C variant with V-gene and J-gene trimming of TCR beta chains, and an independent cohort replicated the association. The 87-base-pair reads could not distinguish some IMGT-functional V segments, including TRBV6-2 and TRBV6-3, so those segments were excluded. According to a later analysis, parvovirus B19, influenza, CMV and Epstein-Barr virus appeared linked to several top co-occurrence clusters.

The library came from the immunoSEQ multiplex PCR assay. For the multiplex PCR, a mixture combining 60 forward primers for TCR Vbeta segments and 13 reverse primers for TCR Jbeta segments was used. The CDR3 region of rearranged TCR beta genes was amplified from genomic DNA by a multiplex PCR assay. The amplified TCR beta libraries were sequenced on the Illumina HiSeq System as 87-base-pair reads. In the source study's methods: Across the roughly 640 repertoires, a later analysis counted some 81 million unique TCR beta chains, roughly 11 million of which were shared by at least two donors. Raw reads were error-corrected and collapsed into unique sequences with a nearest-neighbor algorithm that merged closely related sequences to remove PCR and sequencing errors. Alignment of CDR3 sequences to IMGT reference sequences was used to assign V, D and J gene segments. For a sequence to be retained, at least a six-nucleotide match to both a V gene segment and a J gene segment was required. A rearrangement counted as productive if the CDR3 had no stop codons and remained in frame with V and J, and every other rearrangement counted as non-productive. Following IMGT convention, CDR3 was defined as the stretch from the second conserved V-encoded cysteine up to the conserved J-encoded phenylalanine. In an earlier analysis of around 540 of the donors, sequences lacking an unambiguous match to a single V gene segment were excluded. An earlier analysis of several hundred of the donors called V segments functional above 56.7% productive rearrangements and segregating when the between-donor standard deviation exceeded 5%. A statistical classification framework was built for diagnosing cytomegalovirus status from the catalog of TCR beta chain sequences. In a later analysis, TCR nucleotide sequences were compared against IMGT/GENE-DB human TR gene sequences so that V and J genes could be assigned. The TCRdist pipeline was used in a later analysis to assign CDR3 sequences and most-parsimonious VDJ recombination scenarios. In a later analysis, each TCR beta chain was defined by its CDR3 amino acid sequence together with its V-gene family, and reads lacking a unique V-gene family were excluded. As a way to deal with suspected cross-contamination and a sequencing artifact, a later analysis dropped 592 nucleotide sequences that were highly shared and had low generation probability. In a later analysis, a clonal expansion index was calculated for each public chain from normalized within-repertoire ranks of inferred template counts. Generation probabilities in a later analysis came from a VDJ recombination model fitted to out-of-frame rearrangements, and those results were checked against IGoR. In a later analysis, hypergeometric tests were used to score TCR-TCR, TCR-HLA and TCR-CMV co-occurrence, with a repertoire-size bias correction applied to TCR pairs. To estimate false discovery rates, a later analysis permuted the HLA or CMV assignments 20 times. A later analysis grouped co-occurring TCRs with DBSCAN, adding TCRdist sequence similarity when clustering within HLA-allele-positive subsets. Repertoires with fewer than 30,000 or more than 120,000 public chains, plus five repertoires with anomalous nucleotide sharing, were excluded from co-occurrence clustering. TCRdb obtained this table from immuneACCESS and retained in-frame rearrangements with V and J assigned. These tables miss some clones; where compared with another copy, unresolved V genes account for less than half of the shortfall, and the remainder is unexplained. V and J calls and clone size are given by that table; D and trimming were obtained from the DNA. The sample data list 200,000 or so clones, and approximately 80% of these were observed just once. Just over 1.4% of the sample rests with the top ten.

This receptor was obtained from a girl aged 5-17 years in good health and CMV-seronegative. Sequenced sample: PBMCs. In this chain, TRBV18 is recombined with TRBJ2-7, and perhaps TRBD1 as D gene, on 5 matching bases. This receptor carries the CDR3 CASSPSLDRYEQYF. The DNA sequence reads TGTGCCAGCTCACCATCTTTAGACAGATACGAGCAGTACTTC.